These T cell receptor beta chains were read from a single sample in a study of Graves' ophthalmopathy and Graves' hyperthyroidism. TCRdb reprocessed the multiplex PCR reads via MiXCR and lists one record per CDR3 protein. There are 680,000 or so distinct CDR3 sequences in the sample; around a fifth occur only once, and more than 5.5% lies in the top ten. The sample comprised peripheral blood. These receptors were obtained from a young woman with stable Graves' hyperthyroidism. Some clones in this sample may be carry-over from other donors' samples. The CDR3 runs from the conserved cysteine through the conserved F or W. D genes are given only for firm matches.

j_call: TRBJ1-5; v_call: TRBV5-1; d_call: NA; cdr3_aa: CASRQNVNQPQHF
j_call: TRBJ1-1; v_call: TRBV10-3; d_call: NA; cdr3_aa: CAIRGPNRNEAFF
j_call: TRBJ2-7; v_call: TRBV28; d_call: TRBD2; cdr3_aa: CATRRLAGPYEQYF
j_call: TRBJ1-3; v_call: TRBV6-1; d_call: NA; cdr3_aa: CATREYAGNTIYF
j_call: TRBJ1-1; v_call: TRBV6-1; d_call: NA; cdr3_aa: CASSQPWLGMNTEAFF
j_call: TRBJ1-5; v_call: TRBV11-2; d_call: NA; cdr3_aa: CASSPRQPQHF
j_call: TRBJ2-7; v_call: TRBV7-8; d_call: TRBD1; cdr3_aa: CASSFWGQNYEQYF
j_call: TRBJ1-2; v_call: TRBV28; d_call: TRBD1; cdr3_aa: CASSQGTGNYGYTF
j_call: TRBJ2-5; v_call: TRBV20-1; d_call: TRBD2; cdr3_aa: CSARDRASGGETQYF
j_call: TRBJ2-7; v_call: TRBV7-8; d_call: TRBD1; cdr3_aa: CASSSTDRDRELF
j_call: TRBJ2-7; v_call: TRBV9; d_call: NA; cdr3_aa: CASSVVGGGTGEQYF
j_call: TRBJ2-5; v_call: TRBV12-3/TRBV12-4; d_call: NA; cdr3_aa: CASSLYPRQQTQYF
j_call: TRBJ2-6; v_call: TRBV6-2/TRBV6-3; d_call: NA; cdr3_aa: CATLGPFSGANVLTF
j_call: TRBJ1-1; v_call: TRBV6-1; d_call: NA; cdr3_aa: CASSPGGGRRTEAFF
j_call: TRBJ2-7; v_call: TRBV29-1; d_call: NA; cdr3_aa: CSVVFSQDSSSYEQYF
j_call: TRBJ1-1; v_call: TRBV30; d_call: NA; cdr3_aa: CAWSVPPWGDHTEAFF
j_call: TRBJ2-7; v_call: TRBV11-2; d_call: TRBD2; cdr3_aa: CASSPRGLAGTIYEQYF
j_call: TRBJ2-7; v_call: TRBV15; d_call: TRBD1; cdr3_aa: CATSKDRGGYEQYF
j_call: TRBJ1-1; v_call: TRBV20-1; d_call: TRBD1; cdr3_aa: CSASTGGEGAFF
j_call: TRBJ2-5; v_call: TRBV5-1; d_call: NA; cdr3_aa: CASSGAETQYF
j_call: TRBJ2-7; v_call: TRBV10-3; d_call: TRBD1; cdr3_aa: CAIRGTEDYEQYF
j_call: TRBJ1-1; v_call: TRBV28; d_call: NA; cdr3_aa: CASSWGGEAFF
j_call: TRBJ2-7; v_call: TRBV6-1; d_call: TRBD1; cdr3_aa: CASSREQGAVEQYF
j_call: TRBJ1-6; v_call: TRBV6-1; d_call: TRBD1; cdr3_aa: CASSGTGENSPLHF
j_call: TRBJ1-2; v_call: TRBV24-1; d_call: NA; cdr3_aa: CATSEGPTEEDYGYTF
j_call: TRBJ1-6; v_call: TRBV19; d_call: NA; cdr3_aa: CASSLGTDNSPLHF
j_call: TRBJ1-1; v_call: TRBV19; d_call: NA; cdr3_aa: CASRTFAVNTEAFF
j_call: TRBJ1-1; v_call: TRBV7-9; d_call: NA; cdr3_aa: CASSFDWNTEAFF
j_call: TRBJ2-5; v_call: TRBV7-8; d_call: TRBD1; cdr3_aa: CASSWGQMETQYF
j_call: TRBJ1-1; v_call: TRBV7-9; d_call: NA; cdr3_aa: CASSLARPTRVTEAFF
j_call: TRBJ1-2; v_call: TRBV27; d_call: NA; cdr3_aa: CASSLSYSNYGYTF